The present TCR beta chain was sequenced within a study of tumor-infiltrating lymphocytes in primary liver carcinoma. Turning to the study itself: Each of the growths was stage T1-T3 N0M0, extending roughly 4.2 to 10 cm across. Samples returned roughly 3.5 to 7.13 million productive TCRbeta reads each. Read depth did not differ significantly between tissue types.

From around 0.5 ug total RNA, TCR beta cDNA was generated with a primer in the constant region. TCR beta libraries came from three nested multiplex PCR rounds using slightly modified ARM-PCR. A C-beta reverse primer was combined with TRBV1-TRBV30 forward primers in the first two PCR rounds, and each round had around 11 cycles. MiXCR, run by TCRdb on the multiplex PCR reads, gives a single entry per CDR3 protein. This sample yields 300,000 to 400,000 distinct CDR3 sequences, of which 65% are seen a single time; under 8.5% belongs to the top ten. In the case of this clonotype: No antigen is known for it. A much larger clone differs from this one at a single base, so this may be a read error.

Findings of the study overall: Paired tumor-adjacent and tumor-blood samples overlapped less than tumor region pairs did. Tumors and blood were compared for top-250-clone fraction, and tumors had the significantly higher value (p = 0.039).

It was unsorted whole blood that yielded blood RNA, and germline DNA was also extracted. Between the trimmed V and J ends, which lost 0 bases and 2 bases, there was a span of 11 bases. There are 16 residues in the CDR3. In germline, CDR1 is MNHNY, CDR2 SVGAGI (reference sequence). The gene calls are TRBV6-6 and TRBJ2-1; D gene ambiguous. The sequence derives from a man aged 35 to 55 with primary liver carcinoma and hepatitis B virus infection. The sequencing sample was made of peripheral blood. CDR3 amino acids: CASSYSSIHTYNEQFF. DNA of the CDR3: TGTGCCAGCAGTTACTCGTCCATACATACCTACAATGAGCAGTTCTTC.